A single sample gave rise to the 32 T cell receptor beta chains below, sequenced in a study of blood T cells in healthy people across ages (dated by TCRdb to 2015 to 2017). The receptor library was made with 5' RACE. The reads were generated on an Illumina HiSeq 2500. A second about 7 to 12 cycle PCR used a sample-barcoded 5' primer and a J-beta primer mix. The public reads were quality trimmed at Q25 with fastp and then assembled into clones with MiXCR by TCRdb, keeping productive beta chains. Every entry covers one CDR3 protein and lists the most common genes and DNA from its rows. The sample table contains hundreds of thousands of distinct CDR3 sequences; only one count was recorded for 52% of them. The ten largest clones add up to roughly 14% of the sample. The sequencing input was blood. The receptors here all came from a woman of 80 years or more in good health.

J is TRBJ2-5 and V is TRBV4-3; D is unresolved. CDR1 LGHNA and CDR2 YSLEER come from the germline V gene. Trimming stripped 4 bases from V and 5 bases from J, with 11 bases between. This CDR3 is 13 amino acids long. The CDR3 loop reads CASSLGPWETQYF. The CDR3, as DNA: TGCGCCAGCAGCCTGGGCCCTTGGGAGACCCAGTACTTC.

J is TRBJ2-5 and V is TRBV27; the match to TRBD1 covers 7 bases. The J call may be incorrect, as the DNA end agrees better with TRBJ2-7. Germline V CDR1 and CDR2: MNHEY, SMNVEV (reference sequence). The CDR3 spans 13 residues. The CDR3 bases are TGTGCCAGCAGTTTAAGGGGGCAACACGAGCAGTACTTC. It yields the protein CASSLRGQHEQYF.

This clonotype was detected ten times or more. The chain uses TRBV5-5 and TRBJ1-2; possibly TRBD1 for D (5 bases). Germline CDR1 is SGHKS and CDR2 is YYEKEE (reference sequence). This CDR3 spans 13 amino acids. V was shortened by 4 bases and J by 4 bases, with 11 bases between the two germline ends. The CDR3 DNA reads TGTGCCAGCAGCCACGGGGACTTCTATGGCTACACCTTC. Translating it yields CASSHGDFYGYTF.

This clonotype was counted at least ten times. The CDR3 DNA reads TGCAGCGCCGTCCCGGGACAGAAACAAGAGACCCAGTACTTC. This codes for CSAVPGQKQETQYF. This sequence joins TRBV29-1 and TRBJ2-5; 7 bases line up with TRBD1. CDR3 length: 14 residues. With 7 bases clipped from V and 2 bases from J, the junction kept 10 bases outside the gene matches. Per germline, CDR1 SQVTM and CDR2 ANQGSEA. The variable domain in full, with the rest retrieved from reference TRBV29-1 and TRBJ2-5, is SAVISQKPSRDICQRGTSLTIQCQVDSQVTMMFWYRQQPGQSLTLIATANQGSEATYESGFVIDKFPISRPNLTFSTLTVSNMSPEDSSIYLCSAVPGQKQETQYFGPGTRLLVL.

This chain connects TRBV20-1 to TRBJ2-2, with 7 bases identical to TRBD2. The CDR3 has 15 residues. Germline trimming cut 5 bases from V and 8 bases from J; bases unmatched to any gene: 14. From germline, CDR1 is DFQATT and CDR2 SNEGSKA (reference sequence). DNA of the CDR3: TGCAGTGCTCCTCGGCCTAGCGGCGAAGGGGGGGAGCTGTTTTTT. It is translated as CSAPRPSGEGGELFF.

As concerns this clonotype: This may arise from a read error, as a much more abundant clone is one base away. The chain joins TRBV5-1 to TRBJ2-5, with D tentatively TRBD2 (6 bases). The CDR3 is made up of 15 amino acids. Germline V gives CDR1 SGHRS, CDR2 YFSETQ. V lost 4 bases and J 4 bases, leaving 17 bases between the germline ends. In DNA form, the CDR3 reads TGCGCCAGCAGCCCTCGGGGGATAACGACAGAGACCCAGTACTTC. This sequence encodes CASSPRGITTETQYF. Combining the CDR3 with reference TRBV5-1 and TRBJ2-5 gives the whole variable domain KAGVTQTPRYLIKTRGQQVTLSCSPISGHRSVSWYQQTPGQGLQFLFEYFSETQRNKGNFPGRFSGRQFSNSRSEMNVSTLELGDSALYLCASSPRGITTETQYFGPGTRLLVL.

This clonotype has ten or more counts. This sequence joins TRBV10-3 and TRBJ2-5, with TRBD1 identical over 7 bases. V shed 5 bases, J shed 3 bases, and the junction held 6 bases outside the gene matches. The CDR3 is made up of 14 amino acids. CDR1 and CDR2 from the germline V gene are ENHRY and SYGVKD. This CDR3 reads CAISPGTAEETQYF. In nucleotides, the CDR3 is TGTGCCATCAGTCCCGGGACAGCGGAAGAGACCCAGTACTTC.

This clonotype was counted only a few times. CDR3 nucleotides: TGTGCCAGCACCGACAGTTATAGCAATCAGCCCCAGCATTTT. Its translation: CASTDSYSNQPQHF. The chain couples TRBV2 to TRBJ1-5, with D possibly being TRBD1 (5 bases). The germline CDR1 and CDR2 sequences are SNHLY and FYNNEI. Trimming took off 7 bases at V and 0 bases at J, with 10 bases between the two ends. The CDR3 loop spans 14 amino acids.

This clonotype came up many times. The chain has TRBV7-9 and TRBJ2-5; 8 bases are shared with TRBD2. Losses at the gene ends were 2 bases for V and 5 bases for J; bases not matched to a gene: 4. Germline V gives CDR1 SEHNR, CDR2 FQNEAQ (reference sequence). There are 14 residues in the CDR3. The CDR3 DNA is TGTGCCAGCAGCTTAACTAGCGGTGCGGAGACCCAGTACTTC. It yields the protein CASSLTSGAETQYF.

The V gene is TRBV27, the J gene TRBJ2-3, with 8 bases fitting TRBD2. Looked up from germline, CDR1 is MNHEY and CDR2 is SMNVEV (reference sequence). The CDR3 spans 16 residues. Germline trimming cut 4 bases from V and 2 bases from J; bases unmatched to any gene: 8. CDR3 nucleotide sequence: TGTGCCAGCAGTTCAATCTTAGCGGGGCTCACAGATACGCAGTATTTT. This translates into CASSSILAGLTDTQYF.

Remarks on this clonotype: The junction differs from germline at one of its ends, possibly a read error. This chain connects TRBV12-3 or TRBV12-4 to TRBJ1-1; D is perhaps TRBD1 (5 bases). This CDR3 is built from 14 residues. The chain's CDR3 is CANSLNQGNTEAFF. As DNA, the CDR3 is TGTGCCAACAGTCTCAATCAGGGGAACACTGAAGCTTTCTTT.

In the case of this clonotype: A single base separates this from a much larger clone, so it may be a read error. The rearrangement links TRBV6-6 to TRBJ1-1; the D is unclear. The CDR3 has 14 residues. Trimming left V 2 bases short and J 1 base short, with 8 bases between. Germline loops: CDR1 MNHNY, CDR2 SVGAGI (reference sequence). The CDR3 sequence is CASSYALGNTEAFF. In nucleotides, the CDR3 is TGTGCCAGCAGTTACGCGTTGGGGAACACTGAAGCTTTCTTT.

Many counts were recorded for this clonotype. The DNA for the CDR3 is TGTGCCAGCAGCCAAGAAAGAGGCGGCTACACCTTC. Amino acids: CASSQERGGYTF. The genes are TRBV3-1 and TRBJ1-2; D not resolved. CDR1 and CDR2 (germline): LGHDT, YNNKEL (reference sequence). The CDR3 covers 12 residues. Between the trimmed V and J ends, which lost 0 bases and 8 bases, there was a span of 7 bases.

This clonotype has ten or more counts. The gene calls are TRBV6-5 and TRBJ1-5, with no clear D. Germline V CDR1 and CDR2: MNHEY, SVGAGI. The CDR3 has 14 residues. V was cut by 2 bases and J by 6 bases, with 11 bases left in between. The CDR3 reads CASSYRGVGQPQHF. As DNA, the CDR3 is TGTGCCAGCAGTTACCGGGGAGTCGGTCAGCCCCAGCATTTT.

J is TRBJ1-5 and V is TRBV12-3 or TRBV12-4, with 8 bases lining up with TRBD1. Trimming cost V 5 bases and J 1 base; bases outside gene matches: 7. CDR3 length: 16 amino acids. CDR3 amino acids: CASSPRTGLSNQPQHF. CDR3 bases: TGTGCCAGCAGTCCGAGGACAGGGCTGAGCAATCAGCCCCAGCATTTT.

Worth noting for this clonotype: This may be a read error, as it is one base from a much larger clone. The chain is built from TRBV20-1 and TRBJ1-5; the D gene is possibly TRBD1 (5 bases). The germline V gene has CDR1 DFQATT and CDR2 SNEGSKA (reference sequence). With 0 bases removed from V and 5 bases from J, the gap between germline ends came to 20 bases. The CDR3 has 17 residues. CDR3 DNA sequence: TGCAGTGCTAGAGATGGGGCGAGACGGACCTATGATCAGCCCCAGCATTTT. It translates to CSARDGARRTYDQPQHF.

This clonotype was observed a handful of times. The rearrangement links TRBV5-5 to TRBJ2-7; D possibly corresponds to TRBD1 (5 bases). The germline V gene has CDR1 SGHKS and CDR2 YYEKEE (reference sequence). The CDR3 spans 14 residues. V dropped 0 bases and J dropped 0 bases, with 7 bases sitting between them. The CDR3, as DNA: TGTGCCAGCAGCTTGGTACAGGTCTCCTACGAGCAGTACTTC. Translation gives CASSLVQVSYEQYF.

CDR3 sequence: CASAQEGGSPLHF. The CDR3 DNA follows: TGTGCCAGCGCACAGGAGGGGGGCTCACCCCTCCACTTT. The chain uses TRBV18 and TRBJ1-6, with D perhaps matching TRBD1 (6 bases). This CDR3 comprises 13 residues. Trimming removed 8 bases from V and 10 bases from J, with 15 bases in between. Looked up from germline, CDR1 is KGHSH and CDR2 is LQKENI.

This clonotype was seen once. This rearrangement joins TRBV9 to TRBJ2-3; D may be TRBD2 (6 bases). The V and J ends lost 0 bases and 5 bases respectively, with 16 bases between them. This CDR3 spans 16 amino acids. Germline values: CDR1 SGDLS, CDR2 YYNGEE. CDR3: CASSVAISGGIDTQYF. The DNA of the CDR3 is TGTGCCAGCAGCGTAGCTATATCTGGGGGGATAGATACGCAGTATTTT.

This chain uses TRBV4-3 with TRBJ2-6; D may match TRBD1 or TRBD2 (5 bases each). Germline V gene lookup returns CDR1 LGHNA and CDR2 YSLEER. This CDR3 comprises 17 residues. V was cut by 0 bases and J by 0 bases, with 9 bases left in between. This CDR3 reads CASSQEMGVSGANVLTF. DNA for the CDR3: TGCGCCAGCAGCCAAGAGATGGGGGTCTCTGGGGCCAACGTCCTGACTTTC.

This clonotype is a singleton in its sample. This may arise from a read error, as a much more abundant clone is one base away. This chain joins TRBV5-1 and TRBJ1-4, with 7 bases lining up with TRBD1. Germline CDR1 SGHRS, CDR2 YFSETQ. CDR3 length: 13 amino acids. This CDR3 is CASSRGTDEKPFF. The DNA for the CDR3 is TGCGCCAGCAGCCGCGGGACAGATGAAAAACCGTTTTTT.

This chain uses TRBV2 with TRBJ1-1; D is uncertain. The ends were cut back, 5 bases at V and 2 bases at J, with 9 bases in the middle. The CDR3 is 13 amino acids. Germline values: CDR1 SNHLY, CDR2 FYNNEI. CDR3 in DNA: TGTGCCAGCAGTTGGGAGGGCAACACTGAAGCTTTCTTT. Translated: CASSWEGNTEAFF. Using reference TRBV2 and TRBJ1-1 for the parts outside the CDR3, the full variable domain is EPEVTQTPSHQVTQMGQEVILRCVPISNHLYFYWYRQILGQKVEFLVSFYNNEISEKSEIFDDQFSVERPDGSNFTLKIRSTKLEDSAMYFCASSWEGNTEAFFGQGTRLTVV.

V and J are TRBV3-1 and TRBJ2-7; D is unresolved. The germline CDR1 and CDR2 sequences are LGHDT and YNNKEL (reference sequence). The CDR3 is 14 residues long. Trimming cost V 0 bases and J 2 bases, with 8 bases left between them. The CDR3 DNA sequence: TGTGCCAGCAGCCAAGATCTTGCGGCCTACGAGCAGTACTTC. Protein: CASSQDLAAYEQYF.

With regard to this clonotype: This may be a read error: a much more frequent sequence differs by one nucleotide. The chain recombines TRBV6-5 with TRBJ2-7, with unresolved D. Germline CDR1 and CDR2: MNHEY and SVGAGI. This CDR3 has 10 residues. With 6 bases removed from V and 5 bases from J, the gap between germline ends came to 5 bases. The CDR3 sequence: CASSGDEQYF. The DNA for the CDR3 is TGTGCCAGCAGCGGAGACGAGCAGTACTTC.

The sample holds a few counts of this clonotype. The chain carries TRBV7-6 and TRBJ1-6; D perhaps matches TRBD1 (5 bases). The CDR3 runs to 18 residues. Germline lookup yields CDR1 SGHVS and CDR2 FNYEAQ. The V end lost 5 bases, the J end lost 4 bases, and 21 bases lay between the germline ends. The CDR3, as DNA: TGTGCCAGCAGCCACATGACCGGGACGGATTCTTATAATTCACCCCTCCACTTT. This gives the protein CASSHMTGTDSYNSPLHF. The full variable domain, its missing parts supplied by reference TRBV7-6 and TRBJ1-6, is GAGVSQSPRYKVTKRGQDVALRCDPISGHVSLYWYRQALGQGPEFLTYFNYEAQQDKSGLPNDRFSAERPEGSISTLTIQRTEQRDSAMYRCASSHMTGTDSYNSPLHFGNGTRLTVT.

The rearrangement links TRBV11-2 to TRBJ2-3, with 10 bases fitting TRBD2. Looked up from germline, CDR1 is SGHAT and CDR2 is FQNNGV. This CDR3 is 16 amino acids long. J lost 2 bases, V lost 1 base, and 3 bases had no gene match. The CDR3: CASSLAAGGYTDTQYF. DNA for the CDR3: TGTGCCAGCAGCTTAGCAGCGGGAGGGTACACAGATACGCAGTATTTT.

The table lists this clonotype with a count of one. J is TRBJ2-7 and V is TRBV6-2 or TRBV6-3, with 7 bases aligning to TRBD2. The trim removed 7 bases at V and 2 bases at J, leaving 8 bases unmatched. Looked up from germline, CDR1 is MNHEY and CDR2 is SVGEGT. The length of the CDR3 is 14 residues. CDR3 residues: CASTEAGEPYEQYF. In DNA form, the CDR3 reads TGTGCCAGCACTGAGGCGGGGGAACCCTACGAGCAGTACTTC.

Ten or more counts support this clonotype. The chain uses TRBV7-9 and TRBJ2-1, with D possibly being TRBD1 (5 bases). The CDR3 has 16 residues. Trimming stripped 4 bases from V and 1 base from J, with 14 bases between. Germline V gene data show CDR1 as SEHNR and CDR2 as FQNEAQ (reference sequence). The CDR3 nucleotides are TGTGCCAGCAGCTCTACAGGCACTTCTTCCTACAATGAGCAGTTCTTC. As protein: CASSSTGTSSYNEQFF.

This clonotype was counted between two and nine times. This chain connects TRBV24-1 to TRBJ2-1; D may be TRBD2 (6 bases). The tail of the sequence fits TRBJ2-7 better, so the J call may be wrong. Germline values: CDR1 KGHDR, CDR2 SFDVKD. This CDR3 is 16 amino acids long. The CDR3 spells CATSDFGGSSYNEQYF. The CDR3, as DNA: TGTGCCACCAGTGATTTTGGGGGGAGCTCCTACAATGAGCAGTACTTC.

Many counts were recorded for this clonotype. This chain links TRBV3-1 with TRBJ1-2, with a weak D call TRBD1 (6 bases). V lost 0 bases and J lost 4, with 15 bases in between. The CDR3 has 16 residues. Germline V gene data show CDR1 as LGHDT and CDR2 as YNNKEL (reference sequence). The CDR3 nucleotides read TGTGCCAGCAGCCAAGATAATTTCGCGGACAGCTATGGCTACACCTTC. Translating gives CASSQDNFADSYGYTF.

This clonotype was seen repeatedly, ten times or more. This CDR3 is CASSLAAGMETQYF. CDR3 DNA sequence: TGTGCCAGCAGCTTAGCTGCAGGGATGGAGACCCAGTACTTC. This chain joins TRBV7-2 and TRBJ2-5, with D perhaps matching TRBD1 (5 bases). In germline, CDR1 is SGHTA, CDR2 FQGNSA. Between the trimmed V and J ends, which lost 0 bases and 5 bases, there was a span of 10 bases. The CDR3 contains 14 residues. The complete variable domain, with remaining parts taken from reference TRBV7-2 and TRBJ2-5, reads GAGVSQSPSNKVTEKGKDVELRCDPISGHTALYWYRQSLGQGLEFLIYFQGNSAPDKSGLPSDRFSAERTGGSVSTLTIQRTQQEDSAVYLCASSLAAGMETQYFGPGTRLLVL.

The rearrangement links TRBV12-3 or TRBV12-4 to TRBJ2-1; a possible D gene is TRBD2 (6 bases). This CDR3 has 15 amino acids. V was cut by 1 base and J by 5 bases, with 12 bases left in between. The CDR3, as DNA: TGTGCCAGCAGTTTAGAGGCGGGACGGAACAATGAGCAGTTCTTC. Translation: CASSLEAGRNNEQFF.